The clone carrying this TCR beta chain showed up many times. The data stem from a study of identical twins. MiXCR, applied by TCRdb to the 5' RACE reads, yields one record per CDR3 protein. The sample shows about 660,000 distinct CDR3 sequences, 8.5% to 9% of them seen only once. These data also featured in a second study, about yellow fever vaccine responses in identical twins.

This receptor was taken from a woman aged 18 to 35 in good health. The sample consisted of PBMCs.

The CDR3 is CASSQVRGVADTQYF. The DNA of the CDR3 is TGTGCCAGCAGCCAAGTCCGCGGGGTGGCAGATACGCAGTATTTT. The rearrangement joins TRBV3-1 to TRBJ2-3; D is perhaps TRBD2 (6 bases). V was clipped by 1 base and J by 4 bases, with 12 bases between them. In germline, CDR1 is LGHDT, CDR2 YNNKEL (reference sequence). The CDR3 totals 15 residues.